Listed here is a single T cell receptor beta chain. This specimen belongs to a study of blood T cell repertoires in COVID-19. About the research overall: Acute and convalescent COVID-19 samples came from the United States, Italy and Spain. Nucleic acid was either cDNA or gDNA, and it came from T cells, B-cell-depleted T cells, or PBMCs.

Authors' processing steps: Reference gene primer amplification yielded estimated nucleated cell counts. Some clones are missing from TCRdb's copy, which holds only in-frame ones; the method was immunoSEQ multiplex PCR. D and trimming were read from the DNA, whereas the V and J calls and clone size are those reported in that table. Among under 150,000 clones, approximately 80% were seen once, and the ten largest hold around 10%. The V gene lost 5 bases and the J gene lost 1 base, with 11 bases spanning the gap. Germline CDR1 reads SGHVS; CDR2 reads FQNEAQ. CDR3 length: 14 amino acids. The chain joins TRBV7-8 to TRBJ1-1; D is uncertain. The sequence was obtained from a woman of 80 years or more in a cohort sampled during active or convalescent COVID-19. The sequencing input was peripheral blood. This chain's CDR3 is CASSPPGGNTEAFF. CDR3 in DNA: TGTGCCAGCAGCCCCCCCGGAGGGAACACTGAAGCTTTCTTT.